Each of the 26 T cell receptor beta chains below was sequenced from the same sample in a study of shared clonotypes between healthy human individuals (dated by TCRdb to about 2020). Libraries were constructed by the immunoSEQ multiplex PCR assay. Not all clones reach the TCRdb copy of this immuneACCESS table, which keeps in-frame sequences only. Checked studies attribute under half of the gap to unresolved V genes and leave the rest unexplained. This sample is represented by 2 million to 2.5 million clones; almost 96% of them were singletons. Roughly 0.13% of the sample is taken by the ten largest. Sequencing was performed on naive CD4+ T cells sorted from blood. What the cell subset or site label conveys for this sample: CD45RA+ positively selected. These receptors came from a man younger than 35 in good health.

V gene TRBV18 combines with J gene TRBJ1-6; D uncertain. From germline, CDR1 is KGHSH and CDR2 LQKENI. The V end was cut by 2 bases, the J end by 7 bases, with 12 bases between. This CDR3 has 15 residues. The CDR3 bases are TGTGCCAGCTCACCAATGGAGCTTGGGAATTCACCCCTCCACTTT. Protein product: CASSPMELGNSPLHF.

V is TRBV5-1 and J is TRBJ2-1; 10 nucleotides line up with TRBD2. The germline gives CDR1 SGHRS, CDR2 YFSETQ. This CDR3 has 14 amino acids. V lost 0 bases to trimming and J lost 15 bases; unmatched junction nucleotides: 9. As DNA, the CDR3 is TGCGCCAGCAGCTTGGCGGCTAGCGGGAGCAGGTCGTTCTTC. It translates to CASSLAASGSRSFF.

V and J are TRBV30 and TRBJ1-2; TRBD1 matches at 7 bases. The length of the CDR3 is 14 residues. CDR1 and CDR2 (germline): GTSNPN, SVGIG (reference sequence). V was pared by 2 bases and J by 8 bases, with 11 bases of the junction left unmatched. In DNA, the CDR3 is TGTGCCTGGAGTAAAGGACAGGCCAGGTTGGGCTACACCTTC. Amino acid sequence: CAWSKGQARLGYTF.

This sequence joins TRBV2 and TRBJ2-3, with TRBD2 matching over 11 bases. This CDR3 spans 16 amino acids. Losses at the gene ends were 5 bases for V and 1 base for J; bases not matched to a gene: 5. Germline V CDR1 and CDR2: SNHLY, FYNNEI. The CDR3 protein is CASSKLAGGGTDTQYF. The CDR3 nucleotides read TGTGCCAGCAGTAAATTAGCGGGGGGGGGCACAGATACGCAGTATTTT.

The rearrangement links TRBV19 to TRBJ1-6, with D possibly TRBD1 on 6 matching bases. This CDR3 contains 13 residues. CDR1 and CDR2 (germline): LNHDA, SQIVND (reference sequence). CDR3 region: CAAGGTYNSPLHF. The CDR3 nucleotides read TGTGCAGCCGGGGGCACCTATAATTCACCCCTCCACTTT. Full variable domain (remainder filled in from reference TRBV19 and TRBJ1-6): DGGITQSPKYLFRKEGQNVTLSCEQNLNHDAMYWYRQDPGQGLRLIYYSQIVNDFQKGDIAEGYSVSREKKESFPLTVTSAQKNPTAFYLCAAGGTYNSPLHFGNGTRLTVT.

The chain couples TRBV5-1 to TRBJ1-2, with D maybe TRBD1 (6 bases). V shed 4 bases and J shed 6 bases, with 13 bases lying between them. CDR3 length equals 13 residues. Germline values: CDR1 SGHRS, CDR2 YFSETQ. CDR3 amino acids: CASSPEGGDGYTF. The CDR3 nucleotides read TGCGCCAGCAGCCCCGAAGGGGGGGATGGCTACACCTTC.

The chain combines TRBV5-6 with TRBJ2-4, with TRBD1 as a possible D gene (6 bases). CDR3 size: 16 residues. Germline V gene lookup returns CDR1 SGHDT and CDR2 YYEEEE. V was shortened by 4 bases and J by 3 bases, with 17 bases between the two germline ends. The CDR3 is CASSPPAGEGKNIQYF. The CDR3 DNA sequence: TGTGCCAGCAGCCCCCCGGCAGGGGAAGGCAAAAACATTCAGTACTTC.

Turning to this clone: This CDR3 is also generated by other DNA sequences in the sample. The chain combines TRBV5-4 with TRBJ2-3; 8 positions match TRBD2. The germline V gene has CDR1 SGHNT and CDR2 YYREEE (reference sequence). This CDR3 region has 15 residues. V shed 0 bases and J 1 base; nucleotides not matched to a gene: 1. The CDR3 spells CASSLARGGTDTQYF. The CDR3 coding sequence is TGTGCCAGCAGCTTGGCGCGGGGGGGCACAGATACGCAGTATTTT.

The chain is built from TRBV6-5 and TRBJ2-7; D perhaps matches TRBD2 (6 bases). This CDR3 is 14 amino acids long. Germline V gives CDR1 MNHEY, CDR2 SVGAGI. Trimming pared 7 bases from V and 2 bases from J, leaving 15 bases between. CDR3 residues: CASKSGGGTYEQYF. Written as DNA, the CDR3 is TGTGCCAGCAAAAGTGGGGGAGGCACCTACGAGCAGTACTTC.

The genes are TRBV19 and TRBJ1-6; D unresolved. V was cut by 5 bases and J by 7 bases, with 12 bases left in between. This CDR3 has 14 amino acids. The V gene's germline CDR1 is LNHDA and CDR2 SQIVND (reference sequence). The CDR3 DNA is TGTGCCAGTAGTGATCTCCAGGCCAATTCACCCCTCCACTTT. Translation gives CASSDLQANSPLHF.

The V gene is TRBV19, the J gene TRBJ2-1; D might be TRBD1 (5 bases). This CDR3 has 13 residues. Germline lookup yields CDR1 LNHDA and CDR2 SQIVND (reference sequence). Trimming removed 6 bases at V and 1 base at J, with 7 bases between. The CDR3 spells CASRRTSYNEQFF. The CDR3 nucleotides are TGTGCCAGTAGGAGGACATCCTACAATGAGCAGTTCTTC.

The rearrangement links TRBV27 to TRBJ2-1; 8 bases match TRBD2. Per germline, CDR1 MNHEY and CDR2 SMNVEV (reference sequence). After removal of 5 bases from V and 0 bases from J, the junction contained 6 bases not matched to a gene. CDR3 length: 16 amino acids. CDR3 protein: CASSDPRGGSYNEQFF. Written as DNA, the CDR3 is TGTGCCAGCAGTGATCCCCGGGGGGGCTCCTACAATGAGCAGTTCTTC.

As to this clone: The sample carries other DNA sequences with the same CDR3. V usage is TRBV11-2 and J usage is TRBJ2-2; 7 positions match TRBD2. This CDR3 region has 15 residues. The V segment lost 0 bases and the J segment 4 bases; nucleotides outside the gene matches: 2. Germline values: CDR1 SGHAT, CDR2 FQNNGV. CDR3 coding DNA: TGTGCCAGCAGCTTAGACCCGGGAGGCACCGGGGAGCTGTTTTTT. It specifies CASSLDPGGTGELFF.

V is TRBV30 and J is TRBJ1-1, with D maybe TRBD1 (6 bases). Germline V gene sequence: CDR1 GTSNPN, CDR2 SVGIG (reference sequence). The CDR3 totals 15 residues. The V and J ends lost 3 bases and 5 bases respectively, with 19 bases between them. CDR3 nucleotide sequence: TGTGCCTGGAGGCGGGACATGGGGCGCATTACTGAAGCTTTCTTT. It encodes CAWRRDMGRITEAFF.

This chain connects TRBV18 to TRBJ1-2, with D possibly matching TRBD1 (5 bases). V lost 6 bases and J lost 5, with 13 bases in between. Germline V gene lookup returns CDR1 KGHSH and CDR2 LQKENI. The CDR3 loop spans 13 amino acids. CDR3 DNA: TGTGCCAGCTCGATCGACAGTTCTTATGGCTACACCTTC. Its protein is CASSIDSSYGYTF.

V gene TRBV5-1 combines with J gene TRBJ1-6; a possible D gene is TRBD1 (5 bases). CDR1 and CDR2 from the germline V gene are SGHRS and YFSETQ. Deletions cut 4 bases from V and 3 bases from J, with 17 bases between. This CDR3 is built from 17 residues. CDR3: CASSMAGSSFYNSPLHF. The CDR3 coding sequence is TGCGCCAGCAGCATGGCAGGGAGTTCTTTCTATAATTCACCCCTCCACTTT.

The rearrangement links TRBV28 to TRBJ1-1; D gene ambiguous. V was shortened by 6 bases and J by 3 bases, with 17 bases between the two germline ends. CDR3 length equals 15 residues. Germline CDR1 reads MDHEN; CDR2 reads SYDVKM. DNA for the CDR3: TGTGCCAGCAGCCCCTCCGATAGGAGGGACACTGAAGCTTTCTTT. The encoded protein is CASSPSDRRDTEAFF.

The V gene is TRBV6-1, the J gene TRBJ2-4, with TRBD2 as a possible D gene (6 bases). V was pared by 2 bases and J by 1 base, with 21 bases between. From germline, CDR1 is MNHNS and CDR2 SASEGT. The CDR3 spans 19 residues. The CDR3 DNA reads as TGTGCCAGCAGTGAAACGAGGAGGGCCGTCCAGGAGGCCAAAAACATTCAGTACTTC. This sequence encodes CASSETRRAVQEAKNIQYF.

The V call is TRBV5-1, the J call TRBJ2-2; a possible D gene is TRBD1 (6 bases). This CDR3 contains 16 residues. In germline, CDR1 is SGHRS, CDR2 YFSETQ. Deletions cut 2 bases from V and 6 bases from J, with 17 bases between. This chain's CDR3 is CASSLGGFRSSGELFF. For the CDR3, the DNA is TGCGCCAGCAGCTTAGGGGGTTTTCGGAGCTCCGGGGAGCTGTTTTTT.

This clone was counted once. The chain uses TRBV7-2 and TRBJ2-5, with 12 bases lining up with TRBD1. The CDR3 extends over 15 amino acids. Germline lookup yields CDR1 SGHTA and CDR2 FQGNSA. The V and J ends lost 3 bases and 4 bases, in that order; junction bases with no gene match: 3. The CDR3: CASSLGQGARETQYF. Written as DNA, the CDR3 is TGTGCCAGCAGCTTGGGACAGGGGGCTCGAGAGACCCAGTACTTC.

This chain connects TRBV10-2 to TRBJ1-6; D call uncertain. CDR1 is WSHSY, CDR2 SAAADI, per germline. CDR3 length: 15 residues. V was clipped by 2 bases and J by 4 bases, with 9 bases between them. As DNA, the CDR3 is TGCGCCAGCAGTGAGAGAGCGGTTTATAATTCACCCCTCCACTTT. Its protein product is CASSERAVYNSPLHF.

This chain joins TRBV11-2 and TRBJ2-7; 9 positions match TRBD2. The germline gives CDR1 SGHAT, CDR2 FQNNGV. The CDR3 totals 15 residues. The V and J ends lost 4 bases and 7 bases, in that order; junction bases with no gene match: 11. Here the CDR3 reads CASSSSASGAWEQYF. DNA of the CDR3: TGTGCCAGCAGCTCTAGCGCTAGCGGGGCATGGGAGCAGTACTTC.

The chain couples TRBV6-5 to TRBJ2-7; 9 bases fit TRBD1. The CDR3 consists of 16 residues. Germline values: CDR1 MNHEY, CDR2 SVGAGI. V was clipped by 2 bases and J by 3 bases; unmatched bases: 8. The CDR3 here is CASSYPSGTGNYEQYF. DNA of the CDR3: TGTGCCAGCAGTTACCCATCCGGGACAGGGAACTACGAGCAGTACTTC.

CDR3 bases: TGCAGCGTTGCCCACCCCGGACTAGCCCGATACGAGCAGTACTTC. This gives the protein CSVAHPGLARYEQYF. The gene calls are TRBV29-1 and TRBJ2-7; 8 positions match TRBD2. V lost 4 bases, J lost 4 bases, and 12 bases stayed unmatched. CDR1 and CDR2 from the germline V gene are SQVTM and ANQGSEA. This CDR3 has 15 amino acids.

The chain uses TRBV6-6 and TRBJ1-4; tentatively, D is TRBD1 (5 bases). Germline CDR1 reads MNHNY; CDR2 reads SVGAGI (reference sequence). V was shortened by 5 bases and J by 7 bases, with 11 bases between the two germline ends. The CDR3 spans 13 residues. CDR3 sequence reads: CASSTTGGEKLFF. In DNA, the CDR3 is TGTGCCAGCAGTACAACGGGGGGTGAAAAACTGTTTTTT.

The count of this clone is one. CDR3: CASSINDRGDSPLHF. As DNA, the CDR3 is TGTGCCAGCAGCATCAACGACAGGGGAGATTCACCCCTCCACTTT. V is TRBV6-1 and J is TRBJ1-6; 8 bases line up with TRBD1. CDR1 and CDR2 from the germline V gene are MNHNS and SASEGT. The V segment lost 6 bases and the J segment 8 bases; nucleotides outside the gene matches: 9. The CDR3 is made up of 15 amino acids.